Sequencing of this T cell receptor (beta chain) was carried out in a study of T cell repertoires in cytomegalovirus infection. Findings and limits, study-wide: HLA-C-restricted CMV clonotypes gave the most frequent clonotype in two of eight donors. Public TCR beta family frequency separated CMV-and-HLA carriers, including in an independent cohort.

Each CDR3 protein is one row after TCRdb ran MiXCR on the reads. The repertoire holds hundreds of thousands of distinct CDR3 sequences, roughly 22% seen once, with 18% in the top ten. The CDR3 has 14 amino acids. V was pared by 5 bases and J by 4 bases, with 11 bases between. With respect to this clonotype: The antigen is undetermined.

This receptor was identified in a human donor in good health (CMV status not recorded). Some clones in this sample may be carry-over from other donors' samples. The chain has TRBV12-3 or TRBV12-4 and TRBJ2-2; D call uncertain. Sequenced material: CD8+ T cells from PBMCs. The chain's CDR3 is CASSPWTATGELFF. CDR3 nucleotide sequence: TGTGCCAGCAGTCCTTGGACGGCCACCGGGGAGCTGTTTTTT.